This TCR beta chain stems from a study of shared clonotypes between healthy human individuals. CDR1 and CDR2 from the germline V gene are MNHEY and SMNVEV (reference sequence). V gave up 6 bases and J gave up 5 bases; unmatched junction bases: 10. The CDR3 runs 15 residues. Repertoires were generated with immunoSEQ multiplex PCR, while TCRdb's copy carries only in-frame clones and drops some. The sample contains roughly 480,000 clones, roughly 78% of which appear only once. The rearrangement uses TRBV27 and TRBJ1-1, with 9 bases matching TRBD1. Sequenced: PBMCs. The clonotype was recovered from a woman aged 40-49 years in good health. Some clones in this sample may be carry-over from other donors' samples. CDR3 sequence reads: CASSYLKTGGTEAFF. The CDR3 DNA reads as TGTGCCAGCAGCTATCTCAAGACAGGGGGTACTGAAGCTTTCTTT.